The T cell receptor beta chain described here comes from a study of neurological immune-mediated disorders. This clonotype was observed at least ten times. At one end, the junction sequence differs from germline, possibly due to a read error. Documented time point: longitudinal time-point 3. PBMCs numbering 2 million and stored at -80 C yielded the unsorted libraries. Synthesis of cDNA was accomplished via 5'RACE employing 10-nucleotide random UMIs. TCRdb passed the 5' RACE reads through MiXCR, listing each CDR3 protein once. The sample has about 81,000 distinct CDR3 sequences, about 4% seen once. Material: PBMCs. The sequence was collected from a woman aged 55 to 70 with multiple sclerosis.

The CDR3 protein is CASSNSGLTNYGYTF. In DNA form, the CDR3 reads TGTGCCAGCAGTAACTCCGGGCTAACTAACTATGGCTACACCTTC. The gene calls are TRBV6-5 and TRBJ1-2, with unresolved D. The germline CDR1 and CDR2 sequences are MNHEY and SVGAGI. CDR3 length equals 15 residues.